These 2 T cell receptor beta chains share one sample of origin, sequenced in a study of cytomegalovirus exposure and HLA in healthy donors. The PCR ran on 60 Vbeta and 13 Jbeta primers. Sequencing used immunoSEQ multiplex PCR; TCRdb keeps in-frame clones, though not all of them. The data hold roughly 200,000 clones, with 86% observed a single time. The sample consisted of PBMCs. The receptors derive from a woman aged 30 to 39 in good health and CMV-seronegative.

This chain links TRBV7-2 with TRBJ2-7, with D possibly being TRBD1 (6 bases). There are 12 residues in the CDR3. Germline-derived CDR1 and CDR2 are SGHTA and FQGNSA. The germline V and J ends were trimmed by 5 bases and 3 bases, with 8 bases remaining between them. CDR3 DNA sequence: TGTGCCAGCAGCCGGACAGACTACGAGCAGTACTTC. It yields the protein CASSRTDYEQYF. The whole variable domain, filled in from reference TRBV7-2 and TRBJ2-7, reads GAGVSQSPSNKVTEKGKDVELRCDPISGHTALYWYRQSLGQGLEFLIYFQGNSAPDKSGLPSDRFSAERTGGSVSTLTIQRTQQEDSAVYLCASSRTDYEQYFGPGTRLTVT.

V gene TRBV5-1 combines with J gene TRBJ2-1; 13 bases agree with TRBD2. The V segment lost 4 bases and the J segment 9 bases; nucleotides outside the gene matches: 10. The CDR3 has 16 amino acids. Germline V lookup: CDR1 SGHRS, CDR2 YFSETQ. In DNA, the CDR3 is TGCGCCAGCAGCCAAACTAGCGGGAGGGCCCATAGTGAGCAGTTCTTC. It translates to CASSQTSGRAHSEQFF.